A single sample is the source of the 27 T cell receptor beta chains below, sequenced in a study of cytomegalovirus exposure and HLA in healthy donors. Clones were read by immunoSEQ multiplex PCR, and TCRdb kept only the in-frame ones, dropping some. The table has about 170,000 clones, 86% seen once; the top ten hold approximately 2.1%. The sample comprised PBMCs. The receptors here all came from a woman aged 18-30 years in good health and CMV-seronegative.

The CDR3 reads CASSLRRDRGGSTIYF. CDR3 bases: TGCGCCAGCAGCCTACGCCGGGACAGGGGAGGGTCCACCATATATTTT. The chain couples TRBV4-1 to TRBJ1-3; 10 nucleotides align to TRBD1. J was trimmed by 9 bases and V by 4 bases; bases with no gene match: 12. The CDR3 covers 16 residues. Germline V lookup: CDR1 MGHRA, CDR2 YSYEKL.

This chain uses TRBV7-9 with TRBJ2-7; 10 bases line up with TRBD1. Germline-derived CDR1 and CDR2 are SEHNR and FQNEAQ (reference sequence). The CDR3 has 14 residues. V dropped 6 bases and J dropped 2; count of bases not matched to a gene: 4. CDR3 loop: CASRSGTGAYEQYF. The CDR3 bases are TGTGCCAGCAGATCCGGGACAGGGGCCTACGAGCAGTACTTC.

This sequence joins TRBV18 and TRBJ1-2; 8 bases line up with TRBD1. Germline V gene sequence: CDR1 KGHSH, CDR2 LQKENI. The CDR3 covers 13 residues. The V segment lost 2 bases and the J segment 5 bases; nucleotides outside the gene matches: 1. The CDR3 coding sequence is TGTGCCAGCTCACCAACAGGGGGTTATGGCTACACCTTC. Its protein product is CASSPTGGYGYTF.

This clone was counted a few times. The V and J genes are TRBV29-1 and TRBJ2-1, with TRBD1 matching 9 bases. Germline V CDR1 and CDR2: SQVTM, ANQGSEA. V lost 7 bases, J lost 6 bases, and 7 bases stayed unmatched. The CDR3 is made up of 13 amino acids. This chain's CDR3 is CSACGTGLNEQFF. The CDR3 coding sequence is TGCAGCGCCTGCGGGACAGGGCTCAATGAGCAGTTCTTC.

The chain joins TRBV18 to TRBJ1-2; D possibly corresponds to TRBD1 (6 bases). Germline V lookup: CDR1 KGHSH, CDR2 LQKENI. The CDR3 covers 15 residues. The ends were cut back, 0 bases at V and 4 bases at J, with 12 bases in the middle. CDR3 protein: CASSPPYRVGYGYTF. In DNA, the CDR3 is TGTGCCAGCTCACCACCCTACAGGGTTGGCTATGGCTACACCTTC.

The gene calls are TRBV5-4 and TRBJ2-1, with D perhaps TRBD1 (6 bases). The CDR3 runs 15 residues. Trimming took off 0 bases at V and 8 bases at J, with 15 bases between the two ends. CDR1 SGHNT and CDR2 YYREEE come from the germline V gene (reference sequence). CDR3 DNA: TGTGCCAGCAGCTTGGCCGAGCAGGGGAAGGATGAGCAGTTCTTC. Protein: CASSLAEQGKDEQFF. Full variable domain (rest looked up from reference TRBV5-4 and TRBJ2-1): ETGVTQSPTHLIKTRGQQVTLRCSSQSGHNTVSWYQQALGQGPQFIFQYYREEENGRGNFPPRFSGLQFPNYSSELNVNALELDDSALYLCASSLAEQGKDEQFFGPGTRLTVL.

The chain joins TRBV2 to TRBJ2-1; 8 nucleotides match TRBD1. This CDR3 is built from 15 residues. Looked up from germline, CDR1 is SNHLY and CDR2 is FYNNEI. V was pared by 5 bases and J by 5 bases, with 8 bases of the junction left unmatched. In nucleotides, the CDR3 is TGTGCCAGCAGTCAACAGCCGGGACAGGACAATGAGCAGTTCTTC. It is translated as CASSQQPGQDNEQFF.

The chain uses TRBV9 and TRBJ2-1, with D possibly matching TRBD1 (5 bases). CDR3 length equals 17 residues. V dropped 3 bases and J dropped 3 bases, with 19 bases sitting between them. From germline, CDR1 is SGDLS and CDR2 YYNGEE. The CDR3 here is CASSAARGALGYNEQFF. In DNA form, the CDR3 reads TGTGCCAGCAGCGCAGCTAGGGGCGCTTTGGGCTACAATGAGCAGTTCTTC.

The V gene is TRBV5-1, the J gene TRBJ2-7, with D maybe TRBD2 (5 bases). The V gene's germline CDR1 is SGHRS and CDR2 YFSETQ. With 2 bases removed from V and 3 bases from J, the gap between germline ends came to 9 bases. This CDR3 region has 13 residues. The DNA for the CDR3 is TGCGCCAGCAGCTTTTCCCGGGACTACGAGCAGTACTTC. It yields the protein CASSFSRDYEQYF.

The gene calls are TRBV29-1 and TRBJ1-1, with TRBD1 identical over 8 bases. Germline CDR1 is SQVTM and CDR2 is ANQGSEA. The trim removed 5 bases at V and 7 bases at J, leaving 21 bases unmatched. CDR3 length: 17 amino acids. The CDR3 loop reads CSVLLQGAPGRVLEAFF. Written as DNA, the CDR3 is TGCAGCGTTTTGCTTCAGGGGGCGCCGGGGAGAGTTCTTGAAGCTTTCTTT. Filled out from reference TRBV29-1 and TRBJ1-1, the complete variable domain reads SAVISQKPSRDICQRGTSLTIQCQVDSQVTMMFWYRQQPGQSLTLIATANQGSEATYESGFVIDKFPISRPNLTFSTLTVSNMSPEDSSIYLCSVLLQGAPGRVLEAFFGQGTRLTVV.

The chain is built from TRBV5-1 and TRBJ2-1, with 10 bases lining up with TRBD2. After removal of 0 bases from V and 2 bases from J, the junction contained 2 bases not matched to a gene. This CDR3 has 16 residues. Germline CDR1 reads SGHRS; CDR2 reads YFSETQ. The CDR3 loop is CASSLVLAGTYNEQFF. CDR3 nucleotide sequence: TGCGCCAGCAGCTTGGTACTAGCGGGGACCTACAATGAGCAGTTCTTC.

The chain has TRBV30 and TRBJ1-2; D call uncertain. The CDR3 loop spans 13 amino acids. V shed 0 bases and J shed 0 bases, with 5 bases lying between them. The germline gives CDR1 GTSNPN, CDR2 SVGIG (reference sequence). The CDR3 bases are TGTGCCTGGAGTGTCCTAGCTAACTATGGCTACACCTTC. It translates to CAWSVLANYGYTF.

This sequence joins TRBV7-9 and TRBJ2-6, with D possibly TRBD1 on 6 matching bases. V was pared by 3 bases and J by 0 bases, with 15 bases between. Germline lookup yields CDR1 SEHNR and CDR2 FQNEAQ (reference sequence). The length of the CDR3 is 18 residues. CDR3 residues: CASSFDRNNPSGANVLTF. The CDR3 nucleotides read TGTGCCAGCAGCTTCGACAGGAACAATCCCTCTGGGGCCAACGTCCTGACTTTC.

In its sample, this clone was seen a few times. The chain employs TRBV10-3 and TRBJ1-2; D remains ambiguous. V was cut by 2 bases and J by 10 bases, with 20 bases left in between. Germline CDR1 ENHRY, CDR2 SYGVKD. This CDR3 has 15 amino acids. CDR3 region: CAISEGGPYNAVYTF. The CDR3 region has the DNA TGTGCCATCAGTGAGGGAGGGCCCTATAACGCTGTCTACACCTTC.

This chain joins TRBV9 and TRBJ2-5; TRBD1 matches at 7 bases. In germline, CDR1 is SGDLS, CDR2 YYNGEE. The CDR3 sequence is 20 residues long. Trimming took 0 bases from V and 7 from J; bases not matched to a gene: 24. The CDR3 DNA sequence: TGTGCCAGCAGCGTAGGACAGGGCACGCGAAGGGAGTTTGGCGGAGCGACCCAGTACTTC. Translated: CASSVGQGTRREFGGATQYF.

The chain joins TRBV7-9 to TRBJ1-1; the D gene is possibly TRBD1 (5 bases). V was cut by 3 bases and J by 4 bases, with 12 bases left in between. The CDR3 consists of 14 residues. Germline V gene data show CDR1 as SEHNR and CDR2 as FQNEAQ (reference sequence). The CDR3 DNA reads TGTGCCAGCAGCTTTTCGCAGGGTTCCACTGAAGCTTTCTTT. The encoded protein is CASSFSQGSTEAFF.

The J gene is TRBJ1-6, the V gene TRBV6-5; D unresolved. Trimming took 10 bases from V and 9 from J, leaving 13 bases between them. The germline gives CDR1 MNHEY, CDR2 SVGAGI. The CDR3 totals 12 residues. CDR3 in amino acids: CANEGGTSPLHF. Written as DNA, the CDR3 is TGTGCCAACGAGGGAGGCACTTCACCCCTCCACTTT.

V and J are TRBV11-2 and TRBJ1-2, with TRBD1 as a possible D gene (5 bases). The CDR3 is made up of 15 amino acids. Looked up from germline, CDR1 is SGHAT and CDR2 is FQNNGV. Deletions cut 0 bases from V and 9 bases from J, with 17 bases between. The CDR3 DNA sequence: TGTGCCAGCAGCTTAGATCTCTCGGCAGGGAGGCGCTACACCTTC. Protein: CASSLDLSAGRRYTF. Based on the CDR3 plus reference TRBV11-2 and TRBJ1-2, the full variable domain is EAGVAQSPRYKIIEKRQSVAFWCNPISGHATLYWYQQILGQGPKLLIQFQNNGVVDDSQLPKDRFSAERLKGVDSTLKIQPAKLEDSAVYLCASSLDLSAGRRYTFGSGTRLTVV.

This chain joins TRBV10-3 and TRBJ1-2; 7 bases are shared with TRBD1. CDR1 and CDR2 (germline): ENHRY, SYGVKD. This CDR3 region has 20 residues. V shed 4 bases and J 6 bases; nucleotides not matched to a gene: 26. The CDR3 nucleotides read TGTGCCATCAGTGGGGGCAGGGAACCACGACCTAGACAGGGTGAGGATGGCTACACCTTC. Its protein is CAISGGREPRPRQGEDGYTF.

This rearrangement joins TRBV27 to TRBJ2-3; TRBD1 might be the D (6 bases). Trimming shortened V by 6 bases and J by 0 bases, and 13 bases separated the two germline ends. The CDR3 spans 15 residues. Germline V gene lookup returns CDR1 MNHEY and CDR2 SMNVEV (reference sequence). CDR3 sequence (DNA): TGTGCCAGCAGCCACAGGGTCCCTAGCACAGATACGCAGTATTTT. It specifies CASSHRVPSTDTQYF.

The rearrangement links TRBV11-2 to TRBJ1-1, with 8 bases that match TRBD1. Germline V CDR1 and CDR2: SGHAT, FQNNGV. J was trimmed by 10 bases and V by 5 bases; bases with no gene match: 21. The CDR3 is 17 amino acids. The CDR3 here is CASSPQGQGALPGSAFF. In nucleotides, the CDR3 is TGTGCCAGCAGCCCCCAGGGGCAGGGGGCCCTCCCAGGTTCAGCTTTCTTT.

This clone was observed once. The chain has TRBV5-1 and TRBJ1-3; 7 bases agree with TRBD1. With V trimmed by 4 bases and J by 0 bases, 4 bases remained unmatched. Germline CDR1 reads SGHRS; CDR2 reads YFSETQ. The CDR3 is 15 amino acids. CDR3 in DNA: TGCGCCAGCAGCCTAGCAGGGGGCTCTGGAAACACCATATATTTT. Protein: CASSLAGGSGNTIYF.

This chain joins TRBV4-1 and TRBJ1-4; TRBD1 matches 7 bases. In germline, CDR1 is MGHRA, CDR2 YSYEKL. With 10 bases clipped from V and 0 bases from J, the junction kept 14 bases outside the gene matches. The CDR3 length is 17 residues. This CDR3 is CATASTGTVATNEKLFF. As DNA, the CDR3 is TGCGCCACTGCTTCTACAGGGACAGTCGCAACTAATGAAAAACTGTTTTTT.

The genes are TRBV5-1 and TRBJ2-5; TRBD2 aligns across 8 bases. The length of the CDR3 is 14 residues. Germline lookup yields CDR1 SGHRS and CDR2 YFSETQ. V was pared by 1 base and J by 2 bases, with 1 base of the junction left unmatched. The DNA for the CDR3 is TGCGCCAGCAGCTTGCGGGAGGGTCAAGAGACCCAGTACTTC. Translating gives CASSLREGQETQYF.

The rearrangement joins TRBV7-2 to TRBJ2-1, with 11 bases lining up with TRBD2. The J segment lost 9 bases and the V segment lost 6 bases, leaving 7 bases of the junction unmatched. The CDR3 has 14 residues. Germline lookup yields CDR1 SGHTA and CDR2 FQGNSA. The DNA for the CDR3 is TGTGCCAGCAGAGAAACTAGCGGGAGAGGTGAGCAGTTCTTC. This sequence encodes CASRETSGRGEQFF.

This chain links TRBV6-5 with TRBJ2-5; 7 bases agree with TRBD1. The V gene end was trimmed by 6 bases and the J gene end by 5 bases; junction bases not matched to a gene: 12. Germline V gene lookup returns CDR1 MNHEY and CDR2 SVGAGI. CDR3 size: 15 residues. The CDR3 reads CASSTTQLTGETQYF. DNA for the CDR3: TGTGCCAGCAGCACTACTCAATTGACAGGGGAGACCCAGTACTTC.

The V call is TRBV5-5, the J call TRBJ2-2; D not resolved. Trimming removed 2 bases from V and 5 bases from J, with 7 bases in between. The CDR3 extends over 13 amino acids. The germline gives CDR1 SGHKS, CDR2 YYEKEE (reference sequence). This CDR3 is CASSFSYTGELFF. CDR3 DNA: TGTGCCAGCAGCTTCTCCTATACCGGGGAGCTGTTTTTT.